One and the same sample provided the 21 T cell receptor beta chains below, sequenced in a study of CD8 T cells in ankylosing spondylitis. MiXCR, applied by TCRdb to the 5' RACE reads, yields one record per CDR3 protein. The data show 200,000 or so distinct CDR3 sequences, over 15% seen once. Sequencing was done on a sample of blood, either unsorted or a sorted T cell fraction (not recorded which). The receptors were gathered from a male donor aged 10-30 years with ankylosing spondylitis or in good health (not recorded which).

This clonotype was detected many times. The chain employs TRBV7-9 and TRBJ1-5; D not certain. Germline V gene sequence: CDR1 SEHNR, CDR2 FQNEAQ (reference sequence). V was cut by 5 bases and J by 0 bases, with 11 bases left in between. CDR3 length: 15 amino acids. The CDR3, as DNA: TGTGCCAGCAGCCGACTGGATAATAGCAATCAGCCCCAGCATTTT. It codes for CASSRLDNSNQPQHF.

This clonotype was counted ten times or more. The CDR3 reads CASSQDVGGNTIYF. The CDR3 coding sequence is TGCGCCAGCAGCCAAGATGTCGGCGGGAACACCATATATTTT. J is TRBJ1-3 and V is TRBV4-3; D gene ambiguous. Germline V gene data show CDR1 as LGHNA and CDR2 as YSLEER. The CDR3 extends over 14 amino acids. The V gene lost 0 bases and the J gene lost 7 bases, with 10 bases spanning the gap.

This clonotype appeared many times. The chain couples TRBV6-1 to TRBJ2-7; D unclear. V lost 7 bases, J lost 0 bases, and 10 bases lay in between. CDR1 and CDR2 from the germline V gene are MNHNS and SASEGT. CDR3 length: 13 residues. The CDR3 bases are TGTGCCAGCAAACTTAGTTTCTCCTACGAGCAGTACTTC. Translation gives CASKLSFSYEQYF.

This clonotype was counted many times. The chain has TRBV20-1 and TRBJ2-5; 7 bases agree with TRBD2. The CDR3 contains 14 residues. From germline, CDR1 is DFQATT and CDR2 SNEGSKA (reference sequence). V dropped 1 base and J dropped 5; count of bases not matched to a gene: 7. The CDR3 loop is CSARGVAGVETQYF. In DNA, the CDR3 is TGCAGTGCTAGAGGAGTCGCGGGGGTTGAGACCCAGTACTTC.

This clonotype was recorded at least ten times. This rearrangement joins TRBV6-2 or TRBV6-3 to TRBJ1-5, with no clear D. Looked up from germline, CDR1 is MNHEY and CDR2 is SVGEGT. V lost 6 bases and J lost 6, with 15 bases in between. The CDR3 has 14 residues. CDR3 region: CASSQTAVGQPQHF. The CDR3 bases are TGTGCCAGCAGCCAGACCGCGGTGGGTCAGCCCCAGCATTTT.

This clonotype was detected ten times or more. This sequence joins TRBV5-1 and TRBJ2-2; D is ambiguous. V gave up 3 bases and J gave up 0 bases, with 12 bases separating them. CDR3 length equals 16 residues. The germline V gene has CDR1 SGHRS and CDR2 YFSETQ. CDR3 sequence: CASSSWTEPNTGELFF. The CDR3 DNA follows: TGCGCCAGCAGCTCTTGGACGGAGCCGAACACCGGGGAGCTGTTTTTT.

This clonotype was found many times. This chain links TRBV27 with TRBJ2-6; 9 bases fit TRBD2. V was pared by 10 bases and J by 2 bases, with 9 bases of the junction left unmatched. The CDR3 runs 16 residues. CDR1 is MNHEY, CDR2 SMNVEV, per germline (reference sequence). The DNA of the CDR3 is TGTGCCACCCGAGGGTTAGCGGGAGCTGGGGCCAACGTCCTGACTTTC. Translation: CATRGLAGAGANVLTF.

This clonotype was seen many times. The chain couples TRBV28 to TRBJ2-7; no firm D call. With 5 bases removed from V and 3 bases from J, the gap between germline ends came to 8 bases. Germline V gene data show CDR1 as MDHEN and CDR2 as SYDVKM. The CDR3 is 12 residues long. The CDR3 sequence: CASSTPSYEQYF. The CDR3 nucleotides are TGTGCCAGCAGTACCCCCAGCTACGAGCAGTACTTC. Filled out from reference TRBV28 and TRBJ2-7, the complete variable domain reads DVKVTQSSRYLVKRTGEKVFLECVQDMDHENMFWYRQDPGLGLRLIYFSYDVKMKEKGDIPEGYSVSREKKERFSLILESASTNQTSMYLCASSTPSYEQYFGPGTRLTVT.

This clonotype is a singleton in its sample. V is TRBV29-1 and J is TRBJ2-3, with D perhaps assigned TRBD1 or TRBD2 (5 bases each). V was cut by 6 bases and J by 2 bases, with 12 bases left in between. Germline CDR1 and CDR2: SQVTM and ANQGSEA. The CDR3 length is 13 residues. CDR3 sequence: CSVGTVLTDTQYF. The CDR3 DNA sequence: TGCAGCGTGGGGACGGTCCTCACAGATACGCAGTATTTT.

On this clonotype: This may arise from a read error, as a much more abundant clone is one base away. The rearrangement links TRBV20-1 to TRBJ2-1; 7 bases align to TRBD2. This CDR3 contains 12 residues. The germline gives CDR1 DFQATT, CDR2 SNEGSKA (reference sequence). J gave up 7 bases and V 0 bases, and 0 bases lay outside the gene matches. In DNA, the CDR3 is TGCAGTGCTAGAGAGCGGGAGAATGAGCAGTTCTTC. Amino acid sequence: CSARERENEQFF.

The V call is TRBV28, the J call TRBJ2-5; D gene unclear. CDR1 is MDHEN, CDR2 SYDVKM, per germline. CDR3 length equals 15 residues. Deletions cut 4 bases from V and 3 bases from J, with 15 bases between. In DNA, the CDR3 is TGTGCCAGCAGTTCCTTTTTGGGCCGGGAAGAGACCCAGTACTTC. This gives the protein CASSSFLGREETQYF.

This clonotype was counted between two and nine times. The gene calls are TRBV18 and TRBJ2-3; D is ambiguous. The CDR3 consists of 15 residues. V lost 2 bases to trimming and J lost 0 bases, with 9 bases between them. The germline V gene encodes CDR1 KGHSH and CDR2 LQKENI. The CDR3: CASSPMGSSTDTQYF. The CDR3 coding sequence is TGTGCCAGCTCACCAATGGGGTCCAGCACAGATACGCAGTATTTT.

This clonotype was seen at least ten times. J is TRBJ2-1 and V is TRBV29-1; no definite D call. CDR1 and CDR2 (germline): SQVTM, ANQGSEA. V was trimmed by 4 bases and J by 0 bases, leaving 10 bases between them. This CDR3 contains 14 residues. DNA for the CDR3: TGCAGCGTTGTTGGAACAGCCTCCTACAATGAGCAGTTCTTC. Protein: CSVVGTASYNEQFF.

The rearrangement links TRBV29-1 to TRBJ1-4; no clear D gene. Germline V lookup: CDR1 SQVTM, CDR2 ANQGSEA. V lost 0 bases to trimming and J lost 1 base, with 9 bases between them. The CDR3 has 15 amino acids. CDR3 coding DNA: TGCAGCGTTGAAGATGGAGGGAAAACTAATGAAAAACTGTTTTTT. Translated, it gives CSVEDGGKTNEKLFF.

This clonotype was observed at least ten times. This chain joins TRBV12-3 or TRBV12-4 and TRBJ2-7; D may be TRBD1 or TRBD2 (6 bases each). CDR3 length: 13 residues. Between the trimmed V and J ends, which lost 3 bases and 6 bases, there was a span of 12 bases. In nucleotides, the CDR3 is TGTGCCAGCAGTTTTAAACAGGGAGGCGAGCAGTACGTC. As protein: CASSFKQGGEQYV.

This clonotype was counted ten times or more. The rearrangement links TRBV12-3 or TRBV12-4 to TRBJ2-5, with D perhaps matching TRBD2 (5 bases). Deletions cut 3 bases from V and 5 bases from J, with 10 bases between. The CDR3 is 13 residues long. The CDR3 sequence is CASSLNEGETQYF. The CDR3 nucleotides read TGTGCCAGCAGTTTGAATGAGGGCGAGACCCAGTACTTC.

This clonotype was counted at least ten times. The V and J genes are TRBV24-1 and TRBJ2-7; D may match TRBD1 or TRBD2 (5 bases each). Trimming removed 10 bases at V and 2 bases at J, with 17 bases between. The CDR3 covers 14 residues. The germline CDR1 and CDR2 sequences are KGHDR and SFDVKD. The CDR3 loop is CATQPGPRTYEQYV. Here the CDR3 DNA reads TGTGCCACTCAACCGGGACCGAGAACCTACGAGCAGTACGTC.

This clonotype has ten or more counts. The V gene is TRBV20-1, the J gene TRBJ2-1; 7 bases fit TRBD2. The CDR3 covers 16 residues. Germline V gene sequence: CDR1 DFQATT, CDR2 SNEGSKA (reference sequence). Unmatched junction bases numbered 15, after V lost 2 bases and J lost 8 bases. The CDR3 protein is CSARILGRALGDEQFF. The CDR3 DNA reads as TGCAGTGCTAGAATACTTGGGAGGGCCCTCGGGGATGAGCAGTTCTTC.

This clonotype was picked up many times. The chain joins TRBV7-9 to TRBJ1-5; D unresolved. The length of the CDR3 is 15 residues. Germline values: CDR1 SEHNR, CDR2 FQNEAQ (reference sequence). The V and J ends lost 2 bases and 3 bases respectively, with 11 bases between them. The CDR3 is CASSLSTGFNQPQHF. CDR3 sequence (DNA): TGTGCCAGCAGCTTAAGCACGGGGTTCAATCAGCCCCAGCATTTT. The whole variable domain, filled in from reference TRBV7-9 and TRBJ1-5, reads DTGVSQNPRHKITKRGQNVTFRCDPISEHNRLYWYRQTLGQGPEFLTYFQNEAQLEKSRLLSDRFSAERPKGSFSTLEIQRTEQGDSAMYLCASSLSTGFNQPQHFGDGTRLSIL.

This clonotype was observed many times. The rearrangement links TRBV6-2 or TRBV6-3 to TRBJ2-1; D is possibly TRBD2 (6 bases). Germline CDR1 reads MNHEY; CDR2 reads SVGEGT. V lost 6 bases and J lost 0, with 15 bases in between. The CDR3 is 16 amino acids. The CDR3 reads CASSPQDGSSYNEQFF. CDR3 DNA: TGTGCCAGCAGCCCCCAGGACGGGAGCTCCTACAATGAGCAGTTCTTC.

This clonotype has at least ten counts. This chain uses TRBV12-3 or TRBV12-4 with TRBJ2-2; no reliable D call. The CDR3 is 12 amino acids. The DNA for the CDR3 is TGTGCGGGCTACATGGGGACCGGGGAGCTGTTTTTT. Its translation: CAGYMGTGELFF.